This T cell receptor beta chain came from a study of human T cells and chemical hapten exposure. TCRdb fed the RACE reads into MiXCR, producing one record per CDR3 protein. The table includes around 380,000 distinct CDR3 sequences, around 5.5% detected once. This clonotype showed up many times. Regarding time point: pre-sensitization, week 0. Indicated treatment: therapeutic diphenylcyclopropenone sensitization with weekly scalp DPC. The sequencing here drew on whole blood, taken in connection with sensitization to the hapten diphenylcyclopropenone (DPC). The source of this sequence is a woman in her late teens or twenties with alopecia areata. Some clones in this sample may be carry-over from other donors' samples.

The CDR3, as DNA: TGTGCCAGCTCACCCGACAGGGGCGGAAAGTCCCAGCATTTT. Translating gives CASSPDRGGKSQHF. The J gene is TRBJ1-5, the V gene TRBV18, with TRBD1 matching 8 bases. The trim removed 3 bases at V and 11 bases at J, leaving 9 bases unmatched. Germline V gene data show CDR1 as KGHSH and CDR2 as LQKENI. The CDR3 is 14 residues long.